These 32 T cell receptor beta chains share one sample of origin, sequenced in a study of T cell responses to AZD1222 COVID-19 vaccine listed by TCRdb under 2021. The meaning of the sample's time point label: about 28 days (+/-7) after the second vaccine dose. The library relied on the immunoSEQ multiplex PCR assay. Held by TCRdb, this immuneACCESS table contains in-frame sequences only and omits some clones. Under half of the omission traces to an unresolved V gene where checked; the cause of the rest is unknown. The sample table holds about 130,000 clones, of which 80% to 90% were seen once. Around 9.5% of the sample is taken by the ten largest. This material consisted of peripheral blood, taken 28 days after the second AZD1222 dose. The receptors derive from an adult who received the AZD1222 COVID-19 vaccine.

The V and J genes are TRBV21-1 and TRBJ1-1. TRBV21-1 is marked as a pseudogene. The length of the CDR3 is 11 residues. The CDR3: CASSGTAEAFF. CDR3 DNA sequence: TGTGCCAGCAGCGGGACGGCTGAAGCTTTCTTT.

The genes are TRBV9 and TRBJ2-1; no definite D call. CDR1 and CDR2 from the germline V gene are SGDLS and YYNGEE. This CDR3 has 14 amino acids. The germline V and J ends were trimmed by 0 bases and 5 bases, with 9 bases remaining between them. The chain's CDR3 is CASSVVGSNNEQFF. CDR3 nucleotide sequence: TGTGCCAGCAGCGTAGTGGGCAGTAACAATGAGCAGTTCTTC.

The rearrangement uses TRBV6-5 and TRBJ1-6; 9 bases align to TRBD1. This CDR3 has 14 amino acids. The ends lost 6 bases at V and 7 bases at J; junction bases unmatched: 4. Germline CDR1 is MNHEY and CDR2 is SVGAGI. The CDR3: CASSRGQGNSPLHF. The CDR3 bases are TGTGCCAGCAGCCGCGGACAGGGGAATTCACCCCTCCACTTT.

This chain uses TRBV18 with TRBJ1-4; 11 bases are shared with TRBD1. Trimming cost V 3 bases and J 6 bases; bases outside gene matches: 3. This CDR3 contains 15 residues. In germline, CDR1 is KGHSH, CDR2 LQKENI. Written as DNA, the CDR3 is TGTGCCAGCTCACCGCGGACAGGGGGCGATGAAAAACTGTTTTTT. Its translation is CASSPRTGGDEKLFF.

This rearrangement joins TRBV4-1 to TRBJ2-1; 11 bases are a match to TRBD2. The J segment lost 4 bases and the V segment lost 0 bases, leaving 11 bases of the junction unmatched. This CDR3 region has 19 residues. In germline, CDR1 is MGHRA, CDR2 YSYEKL. This CDR3 is CASSQEGLGTSGAYNEQFF. In DNA form, the CDR3 reads TGCGCCAGCAGCCAAGAGGGTCTCGGGACTAGCGGAGCATACAATGAGCAGTTCTTC.

This clone has a single count. This chain uses TRBV6-5 with TRBJ2-3; TRBD1 matches at 7 bases. Germline V gene sequence: CDR1 MNHEY, CDR2 SVGAGI. V lost 6 bases, J lost 0 bases, and 6 bases stayed unmatched. The CDR3 sequence is 15 residues long. The CDR3 is CASRRQGFSTDTQYF. DNA of the CDR3: TGTGCCAGCAGACGACAGGGTTTTAGCACAGATACGCAGTATTTT.

The chain links TRBV6-5 to TRBJ2-7, with unresolved D. The germline V gene encodes CDR1 MNHEY and CDR2 SVGAGI. With 7 bases removed from V and 7 bases from J, the gap between germline ends came to 11 bases. The CDR3 has 11 residues. For the CDR3, the DNA is TGTGCCAGCACCGCAAACGGAGAGCAGTACTTC. Encoded protein: CASTANGEQYF.

This clone was observed a handful of times. The J gene is TRBJ2-7, the V gene TRBV12-3 or TRBV12-4, with a tentative D call TRBD2 (5 bases). The CDR3 has 12 residues. V was trimmed by 8 bases and J by 6 bases, leaving 14 bases between them. The CDR3 DNA sequence: TGTGCCAGCGGCTGGAGGTTGCGCGAGCAGTACTTC. Its protein product is CASGWRLREQYF.

V gene TRBV29-1 combines with J gene TRBJ1-4; 7 bases fit TRBD1. V shed 5 bases and J 5 bases; nucleotides not matched to a gene: 5. Germline-derived CDR1 and CDR2 are SQVTM and ANQGSEA. The CDR3 length is 13 residues. The CDR3 DNA reads as TGCAGCGTTCGAGGGGGCAGGAATGAAAAACTGTTTTTT. Translating gives CSVRGGRNEKLFF.

The rearrangement joins TRBV3-1 (or the pseudogene TRBV3-2) to TRBJ2-1; 8 positions match TRBD2. The length of the CDR3 is 16 residues. Losses at the gene ends were 1 base for V and 2 bases for J; bases not matched to a gene: 4. Looked up from germline, CDR1 is LGHDT and CDR2 is YNNKEL (reference sequence). The DNA of the CDR3 is TGTGCCAGCAGCCAAGGGTGGCGGGGGGCCTACAATGAGCAGTTCTTC. It is translated as CASSQGWRGAYNEQFF.

This clone was seen a single time. This chain joins TRBV12-5 and TRBJ1-3; the D is unclear. Germline loops: CDR1 LGHNT, CDR2 FRNRAP. The CDR3 contains 16 residues. V was cut by 2 bases and J by 9 bases, with 20 bases left in between. The CDR3 DNA sequence: TGTGCTAGTGGTTTGTTCTCTGCGGTAATACGGTCCACCATATATTTT. Encoded protein: CASGLFSAVIRSTIYF.

The CDR3 DNA sequence: TGTGCCAGCAGCGAGGCCGAAAACCATGAGCAGTTCTTC. Its translation is CASSEAENHEQFF. V is TRBV7-6 and J is TRBJ2-1; no clear D gene. The CDR3 is 13 residues long. The V end lost 5 bases, the J end lost 8 bases, and 13 bases lay between the germline ends. CDR1 and CDR2 from the germline V gene are SGHVS and FNYEAQ.

The chain carries TRBV7-2 and TRBJ1-1; no firm D call. V was pared by 0 bases and J by 1 base, with 9 bases between. The CDR3 has 15 amino acids. Germline CDR1 reads SGHTA; CDR2 reads FQGNSA. The CDR3 reads CASSLAGTQNTEAFF. The CDR3 nucleotides read TGTGCCAGCAGCTTAGCGGGAACCCAGAACACTGAAGCTTTCTTT.

The table lists this clone with a count of one. This rearrangement joins TRBV2 to TRBJ2-7; D is uncertain. Germline values: CDR1 SNHLY, CDR2 FYNNEI. The CDR3 loop spans 14 amino acids. Trimming took 4 bases from V and 3 from J, leaving 13 bases between them. This chain's CDR3 is CASSVAPPDYEQYF. The CDR3 region has the DNA TGTGCCAGCAGTGTTGCCCCCCCCGACTACGAGCAGTACTTC.

The chain has TRBV2 and TRBJ1-3; no clear D gene. Trimming took off 2 bases at V and 7 bases at J, with 3 bases between the two ends. This CDR3 region has 11 residues. Germline CDR1 SNHLY, CDR2 FYNNEI. CDR3 DNA: TGTGCCAGCAGTGAATATAACACCATATATTTT. It yields the protein CASSEYNTIYF. Drawing the rest from reference TRBV2 and TRBJ1-3, the complete variable domain is EPEVTQTPSHQVTQMGQEVILRCVPISNHLYFYWYRQILGQKVEFLVSFYNNEISEKSEIFDDQFSVERPDGSNFTLKIRSTKLEDSAMYFCASSEYNTIYFGEGSWLTVV.

The V and J genes are TRBV18 and TRBJ1-5, with D possibly being TRBD1 (6 bases). The germline gives CDR1 KGHSH, CDR2 LQKENI. V was trimmed by 1 base and J by 1 base, leaving 11 bases between them. This CDR3 is built from 16 residues. The CDR3 protein is CASSPRLGGSNQPQHF. As DNA, the CDR3 is TGTGCCAGCTCACCACGGTTAGGGGGGAGCAATCAGCCCCAGCATTTT.

The chain joins TRBV6-6 to TRBJ1-5; D is uncertain. Trimming removed 2 bases at V and 9 bases at J, with 8 bases between. CDR3 length: 12 amino acids. Germline CDR1 and CDR2: MNHNY and SVGAGI (reference sequence). The CDR3 region is CASSYGSRPQHF. The CDR3, as DNA: TGTGCCAGCAGTTACGGCTCGCGGCCCCAGCATTTT.

V and J are TRBV4-1 and TRBJ1-2; D unclear. V was pared by 0 bases and J by 6 bases, with 11 bases between. Germline V gene sequence: CDR1 MGHRA, CDR2 YSYEKL. This CDR3 region has 14 residues. Here the CDR3 reads CASSQDRMDDGYTF. In nucleotides, the CDR3 is TGCGCCAGCAGCCAAGATCGTATGGATGATGGCTACACCTTC.

DNA for the CDR3: TGTGCCAGCAGCTTAAGGGCTCCCCCCTACGAGCAGTACTTC. It codes for CASSLRAPPYEQYF. The chain carries TRBV13 and TRBJ2-7; D unclear. Germline V CDR1 and CDR2: PRHDT, FYEKMQ (reference sequence). Trimming removed 2 bases at V and 2 bases at J, with 10 bases between. The CDR3 is 14 amino acids. Complete variable domain (other parts from reference TRBV13 and TRBJ2-7): AAGVIQSPRHLIKEKRETATLKCYPIPRHDTVYWYQQGPGQDPQFLISFYEKMQSDKGSIPDRFSAQQFSDYHSELNMSSLELGDSALYFCASSLRAPPYEQYFGPGTRLTVT.

This clone occurred once. The rearrangement links TRBV10-3 to TRBJ2-1; D gene ambiguous. The CDR3 runs to 15 residues. V shed 2 bases and J shed 0 bases, with 8 bases lying between them. Germline values: CDR1 ENHRY, CDR2 SYGVKD. The CDR3 coding sequence is TGTGCCATCAGTGAGGTCGCCAGCTCCTACAATGAGCAGTTCTTC. It specifies CAISEVASSYNEQFF.

This chain joins TRBV3-1 (or the pseudogene TRBV3-2) and TRBJ1-5; TRBD1 might be the D (6 bases). This CDR3 is built from 15 residues. In germline, CDR1 is LGHDT, CDR2 YNNKEL (reference sequence). The V end lost 3 bases, the J end lost 5 bases, and 14 bases lay between the germline ends. The CDR3 loop is CASSQAGTPYQPQHF. The CDR3 DNA is TGTGCCAGCAGCCAGGCCGGGACACCTTATCAGCCCCAGCATTTT.

The CDR3 reads CASSRGQGVNTEAFF. The DNA for the CDR3 is TGTGCCAGCAGCCGAGGACAGGGAGTAAACACTGAAGCTTTCTTT. This sequence joins TRBV4-2 and TRBJ1-1, with 8 bases identical to TRBD1. Germline CDR1 is LGHNA and CDR2 is YNFKEQ. Trimming removed 4 bases from V and 2 bases from J; junction bases left unmatched: 6. The CDR3 has 15 residues.

V is TRBV6-6 and J is TRBJ2-7, with D possibly TRBD1 on 5 matching bases. The V end was cut by 5 bases, the J end by 3 bases, with 23 bases between. Per the germline V gene, CDR1 is MNHNY and CDR2 is SVGAGI (reference sequence). The CDR3 loop spans 17 amino acids. This chain's CDR3 is CASSPGQGRATYYEQYF. The CDR3 DNA reads TGTGCCAGCAGTCCCGGACAAGGCAGGGCGACTTACTACGAGCAGTACTTC.

The rearrangement uses TRBV7-8 and TRBJ1-1, with D unresolved. The CDR3 has 14 residues. The V end was cut by 3 bases, the J end by 4 bases, with 12 bases between. Germline V gene lookup returns CDR1 SGHVS and CDR2 FQNEAQ. CDR3 in amino acids: CASSLQWGGTEAFF. The CDR3 coding sequence is TGTGCCAGCAGCTTGCAGTGGGGAGGCACTGAAGCTTTCTTT.

The chain is built from TRBV7-9 and TRBJ1-4, with TRBD1 identical over 9 bases. Germline trimming cut 4 bases from V and 4 bases from J; bases unmatched to any gene: 4. CDR3 length equals 15 residues. Germline V gene sequence: CDR1 SEHNR, CDR2 FQNEAQ (reference sequence). The CDR3 bases are TGTGCCAGCAGCTCACAGGGGGCGGGTAATGAAAAACTGTTTTTT. It codes for CASSSQGAGNEKLFF.

This clone was seen once. Other DNA sequences in the sample encode the same CDR3. The genes are TRBV3-1 (or the pseudogene TRBV3-2) and TRBJ1-5; D not resolved. Germline V lookup: CDR1 LGHDT, CDR2 YNNKEL (reference sequence). V lost 3 bases to trimming and J lost 4 bases, with 4 bases between them. The CDR3 runs 12 residues. CDR3 nucleotides: TGTGCCAGCAGCCAGGGGAATCAGCCCCAGCATTTT. This translates into CASSQGNQPQHF.

This rearrangement joins TRBV3-1 (or the pseudogene TRBV3-2) to TRBJ2-3; no firm D call. Trimming cost V 8 bases and J 2 bases, with 8 bases left between them. The CDR3 runs to 12 residues. Germline-derived CDR1 and CDR2 are LGHDT and YNNKEL (reference sequence). CDR3 sequence reads: CASGVTTDTQYF. CDR3 coding DNA: TGTGCCAGCGGGGTCACCACAGATACGCAGTATTTT.

The rearrangement joins TRBV5-1 to TRBJ2-3; 8 nucleotides line up with TRBD2. The CDR3 sequence is 16 residues long. The V gene end was trimmed by 0 bases and the J gene end by 1 base; junction bases not matched to a gene: 4. Germline V gene sequence: CDR1 SGHRS, CDR2 YFSETQ. CDR3 loop: CASSLALAGGTDTQYF. The CDR3 bases are TGCGCCAGCAGCTTGGCCCTAGCGGGTGGCACAGATACGCAGTATTTT.

This clone was observed once. J is TRBJ1-2 and V is TRBV5-5, with no clear D. Germline assignment: CDR1 SGHKS and CDR2 YYEKEE (reference sequence). The CDR3 has 13 residues. Trimming removed 0 bases from V and 3 bases from J, with 6 bases in between. The CDR3 spells CASSLVGDYGYTF. CDR3 coding DNA: TGTGCCAGCAGCTTGGTTGGGGACTATGGCTACACCTTC.

This chain uses TRBV5-1 with TRBJ1-1, with 7 bases identical to TRBD1. The junction had 15 bases not matched to a gene; V was cut back by 4 bases and J by 3 bases. Germline assignment: CDR1 SGHRS and CDR2 YFSETQ. The CDR3 totals 17 residues. The CDR3 here is CASSALRQGISYTEAFF. DNA of the CDR3: TGCGCCAGCAGCGCCCTACGACAGGGCATCTCGTACACTGAAGCTTTCTTT.

The genes are TRBV30 and TRBJ2-7; possibly TRBD1 for D (7 bases). The V and J ends lost 8 bases and 0 bases respectively, with 11 bases between them. In germline, CDR1 is GTSNPN, CDR2 SVGIG (reference sequence). The CDR3 has 12 residues. The DNA of the CDR3 is TGTGCCGGAGGGGGCCGCTCCTACGAGCAGTACTTC. It is translated as CAGGGRSYEQYF. Together with reference TRBV30 and TRBJ2-7, the CDR3 gives the full variable domain: SQTIHQWPATLVQPVGSPLSLECTVEGTSNPNLYWYRQAAGRGLQLLFYSVGIGQISSEVPQNLSASRPQDRQFILSSKKLLLSDSGFYLCAGGGRSYEQYFGPGTRLTVT.

This clone was seen only once. The chain carries TRBV2 and TRBJ1-1; D call uncertain. This CDR3 has 11 residues. Germline lookup yields CDR1 SNHLY and CDR2 FYNNEI. V was cut by 9 bases and J by 5 bases, with 10 bases left in between. The CDR3 DNA sequence: TGTGCCAGTGGAAGAGTAACTGAAGCTTTCTTT. Protein sequence: CASGRVTEAFF.